The present T cell receptor (beta chain) was sequenced within a study of cytomegalovirus exposure and HLA in healthy donors. Study summary: Ancestry clustering placed about 80% of some 400 genotyped donors in the Caucasian-associated cluster. Study results and caveats: Likely technical artifact: a cluster of highly shared sequence variants.

This clone showed up just a few times. Its antigen is undetermined. PCR involved 60 Vbeta and 13 Jbeta primers. Sequencing used immunoSEQ multiplex PCR; TCRdb keeps in-frame clones, though not all of them. This table has over 110,000 clones, under 90% appearing once. J gave up 1 base and V 0 bases, and 1 base lay outside the gene matches. CDR3 length equals 15 residues. Germline-derived CDR1 and CDR2 are MGHRA and YSYEKL. Sequencing input: PBMCs. This chain links TRBV4-1 with TRBJ1-1; 8 bases align to TRBD1. The source is a male donor in good health and CMV-seronegative. The CDR3 protein is CASSQDGQGNTEAFF. CDR3 DNA: TGCGCCAGCAGCCAAGATGGACAGGGGAACACTGAAGCTTTCTTT.